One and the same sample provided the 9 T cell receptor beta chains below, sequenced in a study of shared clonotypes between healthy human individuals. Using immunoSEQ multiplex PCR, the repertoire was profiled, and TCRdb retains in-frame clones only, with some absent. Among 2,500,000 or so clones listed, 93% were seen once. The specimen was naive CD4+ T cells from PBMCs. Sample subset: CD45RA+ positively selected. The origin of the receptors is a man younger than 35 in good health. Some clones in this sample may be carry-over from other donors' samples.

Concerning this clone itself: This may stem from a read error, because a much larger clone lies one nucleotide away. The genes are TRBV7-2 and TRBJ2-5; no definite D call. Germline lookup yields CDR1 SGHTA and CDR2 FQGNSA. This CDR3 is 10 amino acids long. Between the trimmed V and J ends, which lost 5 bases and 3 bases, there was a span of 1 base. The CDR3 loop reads CASSEETQYF. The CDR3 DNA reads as TGTGCCAGCAGCGAAGAGACCCAGTACTTC.

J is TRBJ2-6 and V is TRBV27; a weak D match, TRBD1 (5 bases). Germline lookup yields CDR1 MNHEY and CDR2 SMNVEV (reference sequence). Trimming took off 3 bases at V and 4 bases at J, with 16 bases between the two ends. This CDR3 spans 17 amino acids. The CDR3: CASSFRAGIPGANVLTF. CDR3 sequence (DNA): TGTGCCAGCAGTTTTAGGGCAGGGATACCCGGGGCCAACGTCCTGACTTTC.

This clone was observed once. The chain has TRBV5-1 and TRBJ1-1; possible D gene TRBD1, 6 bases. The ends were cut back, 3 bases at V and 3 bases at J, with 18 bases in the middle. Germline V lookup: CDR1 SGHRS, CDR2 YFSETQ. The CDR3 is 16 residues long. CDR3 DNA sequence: TGCGCCAGCAGCTCGACAGGAAGGTCGGGGCACACTGAAGCTTTCTTT. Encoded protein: CASSSTGRSGHTEAFF.

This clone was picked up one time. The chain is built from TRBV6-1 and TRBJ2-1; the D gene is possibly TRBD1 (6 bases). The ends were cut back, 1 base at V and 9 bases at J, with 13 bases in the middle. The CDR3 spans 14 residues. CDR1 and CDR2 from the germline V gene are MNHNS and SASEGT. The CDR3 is CASSEVRGIGEQFF. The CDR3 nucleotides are TGTGCCAGCAGTGAAGTGAGGGGGATCGGTGAGCAGTTCTTC.

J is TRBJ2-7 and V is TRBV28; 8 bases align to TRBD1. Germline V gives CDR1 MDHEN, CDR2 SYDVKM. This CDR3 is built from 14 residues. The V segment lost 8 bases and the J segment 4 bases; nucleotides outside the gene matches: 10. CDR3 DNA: TGTGCCAGCTGCAGGGGGCCCCTTGGATACGAGCAGTACTTC. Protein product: CASCRGPLGYEQYF.

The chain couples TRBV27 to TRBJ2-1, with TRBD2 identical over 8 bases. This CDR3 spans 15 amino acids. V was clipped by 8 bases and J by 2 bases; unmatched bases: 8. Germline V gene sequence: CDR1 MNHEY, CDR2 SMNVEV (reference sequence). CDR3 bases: TGTGCCAGCGGAAGCGGGAGAGGTGCCTACAATGAGCAGTTCTTC. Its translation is CASGSGRGAYNEQFF.

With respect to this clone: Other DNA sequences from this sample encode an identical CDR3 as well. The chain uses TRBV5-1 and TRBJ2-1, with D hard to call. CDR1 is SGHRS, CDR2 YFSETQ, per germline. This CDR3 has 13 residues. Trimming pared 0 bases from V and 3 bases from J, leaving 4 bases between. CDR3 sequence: CASSLGSYNEQFF. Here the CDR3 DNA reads TGCGCCAGCAGCTTGGGGAGCTACAATGAGCAGTTCTTC.

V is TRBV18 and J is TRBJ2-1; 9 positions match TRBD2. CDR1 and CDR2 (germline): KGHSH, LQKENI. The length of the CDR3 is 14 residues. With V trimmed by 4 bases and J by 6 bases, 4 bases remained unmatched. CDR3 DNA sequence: TGTGCCAGCTCACTCGGACTAGCGAGCAATGAGCAGTTCTTC. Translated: CASSLGLASNEQFF.

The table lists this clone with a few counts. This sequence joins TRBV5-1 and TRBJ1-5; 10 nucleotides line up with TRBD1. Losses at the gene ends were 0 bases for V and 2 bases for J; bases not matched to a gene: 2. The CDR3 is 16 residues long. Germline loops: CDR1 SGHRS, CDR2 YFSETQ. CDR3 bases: TGCGCCAGCAGCTTGGAGGGGACAGGGGGCAATCAGCCCCAGCATTTT. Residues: CASSLEGTGGNQPQHF.